This T cell receptor (beta chain) was recorded in a study of T cells in Graves' hyperthyroidism and ophthalmopathy (dated by TCRdb to about 2019). As for the study more broadly: Peripheral blood samples were taken at initial diagnosis, before any treatment was given. The 100 discovery patients were randomly split 7:3 into training and test sets. Thyroid tissue and blood T-cell repertoires from roughly six Graves' hyperthyroidism patients were also compared in the study. Prospective prediction of ophthalmopathy was tested in an independent validation cohort consisting of fewer than 20 hyperthyroidism patients and more than 15 patients who later progressed to ophthalmopathy. A discovery cohort of about a hundred patients, roughly 43 with Graves' ophthalmopathy and over 55 with stable Graves' hyperthyroidism, was used to find distinguishing TCR V-J signatures. According to the paper, TCR Vbeta CDR3 sequencing was carried out on over 130 peripheral blood samples, which came from around 43 ophthalmopathy, around 74 hyperthyroidism and about 17 progressor patients. After blood sampling, hyperthyroidism patients were treated with methimazole at a starting dose of 30 mg daily, and ophthalmopathy patients were treated with high-dose intravenous methylprednisolone. What the authors observed across the whole study: A 13 V-J signature model separated ophthalmopathy from stable hyperthyroidism, with approximately 86% sensitivity and roughly 81% specificity in cross-validation and 80%/75% in testing. No statistical method was used to fix the sample size in advance, and group allocation was not hidden from the investigators. In validation, progression to ophthalmopathy was predicted by the model with around 71% sensitivity and about 72% specificity, a median of roughly 6 months before onset. Most expanded thyroid clonotypes (frequency above 0.001) were also detected in blood, suggesting blood repertoires may reflect thyroid immune responses.

The TCR beta CDR3 regions were amplified from RNA transcripts. The first round of RT-PCR for the TCR CDR3 was performed with the HTBI primer set and the Qiagen OneStep RT-PCR kit. Libraries were constructed in a second round of multiplex PCR, after which size selection and purification were performed. Libraries were sequenced paired-end with 100 bp reads on an Illumina HiSeq2000. In the original analysis: SOAPnuke was used to process the raw data, throwing out any read that contained adapters or uncalled bases, had a mean Phred below 15, or lacked an exact constant-primer or identifier match. COPE v1.2.5 was used to merge the high-quality paired reads, and each unique nucleotide sequence was defined as a clonotype. Clonotypes were aligned to IMGT TRBV, TRBD and TRBJ reference segments using MiTCR v1.1. Analysis was restricted to V-J combinations with a frequency above 0.0001, which covered roughly 99% of repertoires. A TCS score was defined as the ratio of F50 (clonal expansion) to E x V (chaos), with BLOSUM62-based TCRdist applied between CDR3 peptides within each V-J. Welch's t-statistics and random forest reduced just over 500 V-J features to around 14, which were used in a naive Bayes classifier (R e1071). TCRdb handled the public reads itself, with Q25 trimming in fastp and clone calling in MiXCR, and kept productive beta chains. For every CDR3 protein sequence, its rows merge into one entry that carries the most common genes and DNA. The V and J calls and clone size are TCRdb's, not the authors'. The sample table lists hundreds of thousands of distinct CDR3 sequences, over 10% of them with a count of one. The ten largest make up roughly 8.3% of the sample.

Stable Graves' hyperthyroidism was defined as the absence of progression to ophthalmopathy over 18 months of follow-up. Hyperthyroidism patients were newly diagnosed, had a disease duration of under 2 months, and were aged 18 to 65 years. Any patient with an uncontrolled infection, another autoimmune disease, pregnancy or lactation was excluded. Diagnoses relied on clinical symptoms, serum thyroxine and TRAb, thyroid ultrasound and orbital computed tomography. PBMCs were isolated from 10 ml of fresh peripheral blood by Ficoll-Paque density gradient centrifugation. Total RNA was extracted using Trizol reagent, and RNA quality was assessed on an Agilent 2100 Bioanalyzer. In this sample, this clonotype turned up many times. The antigen it binds to is not known. Base quality data are lacking; no much larger clone is found one base away. Sequences DFQATT (CDR1) and SNEGSKA (CDR2) are obtained from the germline V gene (reference sequence). V was cut back by 0 bases and J by 8 bases, leaving a gap of 20 bases between them. The CDR3 has 16 amino acids, counting the end cysteine and phenylalanine. The read is trimmed to its CDR3 DNA, 48 bases read in frame from base 1.

The material sequenced was blood. The receptor comes from a woman between 18 and 30 years old with Graves' hyperthyroidism. The chain couples TRBV20-1 to TRBJ2-1; no D gene call is confident. The CDR3 is CSARDREGPFTDEQFF. The sequence in DNA is TGCAGTGCTAGAGATAGAGAAGGGCCTTTTACCGATGAGCAGTTCTTC.